The T cell receptor (beta chain) under discussion was sequenced for a study of blood T cells in healthy people across ages. Study-wide results and caveats: A strong correlation was found between TCR beta diversity and the percentage of naive T cells. Age advanced and TCR beta diversity per million T cells fell, roughly linearly.

Comments on this clonotype: Its antigen remains unknown. Being one base from a much bigger clone, this may be a read error.

Alongside a J-beta primer mix, a sample-barcoded 5' primer served in a second PCR lasting about 7 to 12 cycles. Using its own MiXCR run on the 5' RACE reads, TCRdb lists one record per CDR3 protein. The sample lists hundreds of thousands of distinct CDR3 sequences, approximately 29% seen once, with 15% in the top ten. The CDR3 is made up of 14 amino acids. Germline V lookup: CDR1 SGHRS, CDR2 YFSETQ. With 2 bases clipped from V and 9 bases from J, the junction kept 7 bases outside the gene matches. This chain links TRBV5-1 with TRBJ2-1, with 8 nucleotides matching TRBD2. This clonotype originated in a woman older than 75 in good health. The sequencing input was blood. The CDR3 DNA reads TGCGCCAGCAGCTTCGGGACTAGACGTACTGAGCAGTTCTTC. It codes for CASSFGTRRTEQFF.